This TCR beta chain originates from a study of response to subunit inactivated influenza vaccine. There are a few counts of this clonotype. A single record per CDR3 protein comes from TCRdb applying MiXCR to the RT-PCR reads. The sample has 300,000 to 350,000 distinct CDR3 sequences, 21% seen once; the top ten hold about 10%. The V end lost 1 base, the J end lost 0 bases, and 9 bases lay between the germline ends. The CDR3 runs to 15 residues. In germline, CDR1 is SGHDN, CDR2 FVKESK. V and J are TRBV14 and TRBJ1-1, with a tentative D call TRBD1 (6 bases). The clonotype was recovered from a man between 50 and 69 years old who received an inactivated influenza vaccine. The specimen was PBMCs from blood, collected around 22 months after vaccination. The CDR3, as DNA: TGTGCCAGCAGCCAAGTGGCAGGGGTGAACACTGAAGCTTTCTTT. Translating gives CASSQVAGVNTEAFF.